The 10 T cell receptor beta chains below were found in one sample sequenced in a study of blood T cells in healthy people across ages. The authors ran a second PCR of about 7 to 12 cycles using a sample-barcoded 5' primer and a J-beta primer mix. A single record per CDR3 protein comes from TCRdb applying MiXCR to the 5' RACE reads. The sample holds some 1 million distinct CDR3 sequences, 35% to 55% seen once. Sequences were obtained from blood. These receptors were collected from a woman aged 60 to 75 in good health.

This clonotype was detected a few times. V is TRBV25-1 and J is TRBJ2-6; D might be TRBD1 or TRBD2, each matching 5 bases. Germline V CDR1 and CDR2: MGHDK, SYGVNS. CDR3 length equals 16 residues. V lost 1 base and J lost 2, with 9 bases in between. CDR3 nucleotides: TGTGCCAGCAGTGAATTTCGGGGACCTGGGGCCAACGTCCTGACTTTC. It specifies CASSEFRGPGANVLTF.

The chain links TRBV4-1 to TRBJ2-7; D may be TRBD1 or TRBD2 (5 bases each). Trimming took off 4 bases at V and 2 bases at J, with 18 bases between the two ends. This CDR3 is 16 amino acids long. The germline V gene encodes CDR1 MGHRA and CDR2 YSYEKL. The CDR3 is CASSPSPGPRPYEQYF. CDR3 coding DNA: TGCGCCAGCAGCCCGTCACCGGGGCCACGTCCCTACGAGCAGTACTTC.

This clonotype has only a few counts. The chain employs TRBV3-1 and TRBJ2-6; 7 bases are a match to TRBD1. The germline gives CDR1 LGHDT, CDR2 YNNKEL (reference sequence). V was pared by 1 base and J by 0 bases, with 12 bases of the junction left unmatched. This CDR3 comprises 20 residues. The CDR3 DNA reads as TGTGCCAGCAGCCAAGCGGTCCTGACAGGGCTTTCCTCTGGGGCCAACGTCCTGACTTTC. Its translation: CASSQAVLTGLSSGANVLTF.

The chain recombines TRBV9 with TRBJ2-1; TRBD2 matches at 8 bases. CDR1 SGDLS and CDR2 YYNGEE come from the germline V gene. Unmatched junction bases numbered 13, after V lost 0 bases and J lost 11 bases. The CDR3 totals 16 residues. As DNA, the CDR3 is TGTGCCAGCAGCGTAGGATCAACTAGCGGTTCGGGTAAGCAGTTCTTC. Translated, it gives CASSVGSTSGSGKQFF.

The genes are TRBV9 and TRBJ2-4; D tentatively reads TRBD1 or TRBD2 (6 bases each). The J call may be faulty, since TRBJ2-7 better matches the DNA end. Per germline, CDR1 SGDLS and CDR2 YYNGEE. The CDR3 sequence is 17 residues long. The CDR3 sequence is CASGGGAGLLWSGEQYF. CDR3 in DNA: TGTGCATCTGGGGGCGGAGCGGGTCTACTCTGGTCCGGCGAGCAGTACTTC.

This clonotype was counted between two and nine times. The gene calls are TRBV20-1 and TRBJ1-2; D remains ambiguous. The germline CDR1 and CDR2 sequences are DFQATT and SNEGSKA (reference sequence). This CDR3 contains 11 residues. Trimming removed 3 bases at V and 8 bases at J, with 10 bases between. In DNA form, the CDR3 reads TGCAGTGCTAGGCCGGCAGGAGGCTACACCTTC. It encodes CSARPAGGYTF.

The chain combines TRBV27 with TRBJ2-7; D could derive from TRBD1 or TRBD2 (6 bases each). V was cut by 3 bases and J by 2 bases, with 11 bases left in between. Germline V gene sequence: CDR1 MNHEY, CDR2 SMNVEV (reference sequence). The CDR3 is 14 residues long. As DNA, the CDR3 is TGTGCCAGCAGTTTCTCTAGGGGGGCCTACGAGCAGTACTTC. It codes for CASSFSRGAYEQYF.

J is TRBJ2-3 and V is TRBV7-6; maybe TRBD1 (5 bases). Deletions cut 4 bases from V and 0 bases from J, with 14 bases between. The CDR3 has 16 residues. Germline loops: CDR1 SGHVS, CDR2 FNYEAQ. The CDR3 sequence is CASSSRGRLSTDTQYF. As DNA, the CDR3 is TGTGCCAGCAGCTCTAGGGGCAGGTTGAGCACAGATACGCAGTATTTT.

In DNA, the CDR3 is TGTGCCAGCAGTTTAAACAGGGGTCGAGCTGAAGCTTTCTTT. This codes for CASSLNRGRAEAFF. The chain combines TRBV12-3 or TRBV12-4 with TRBJ1-1, with 7 bases fitting TRBD1. Losses at the gene ends were 2 bases for V and 6 bases for J; bases not matched to a gene: 6. CDR3 length: 14 residues.

This clonotype was seen more than once but under ten times. The chain couples TRBV7-2 to TRBJ1-5; no clear D. The CDR3 consists of 13 residues. Germline V gene lookup returns CDR1 SGHTA and CDR2 FQGNSA. Trimming left V 1 base short and J 7 bases short, with 8 bases between. The CDR3 loop reads CASSLEVTQPQHF. As DNA, the CDR3 is TGTGCCAGCAGCTTAGAGGTGACCCAGCCCCAGCATTTT.